These T cell receptor beta chains were read from a single sample in a study of blood T cell repertoires in COVID-19. Sequencing used immunoSEQ multiplex PCR; TCRdb keeps in-frame clones, though not all of them. The sample lists about 200,000 clones; 70% to 90% were seen once. Specimen: PBMCs or T cells enriched from blood (not recorded which). The receptors derive from a woman in her 40s with acute COVID-19. Each CDR3 is given with its conserved first and last residue. A D gene is named only where the DNA matches it firmly. Not every row has a clone size; where given, it reads once, few, many or a size class.

.	.	TRBV5-1	TRBJ2-7	15	CASSLDSHGEYEQYF	TGCGCCAGCAGCTTGGATTCCCACGGGGAGTACGAGCAGTACTTC
TRBD1	.	TRBV10-3	TRBJ1-2	14	CAISDYTTGDGYTF	TGTGCCATCAGTGATTATACCACAGGGGACGGCTACACCTTC
.	.	TRBV5-6	TRBJ2-7	14	CASSATGSGGKQYF	TGTGCCAGCAGCGCAACAGGGTCTGGTGGAAAGCAGTACTTC
.	.	TRBV6-2/TRBV6-3	TRBJ1-2	14	CASSYGRLNYGYTF	TGTGCCAGCAGTTACGGCAGGTTAAACTATGGCTACACCTTC
TRBD2	.	TRBV28	TRBJ2-1	16	CASSSLAGGRTYEQFF	TGTGCCAGCAGTTCCCTAGCGGGAGGGCGTACCTATGAGCAGTTCTTC
TRBD1	.	TRBV11-3	TRBJ2-5	16	CASSSGQGGWEETQYF	TGTGCCAGCAGCTCTGGACAGGGAGGATGGGAAGAGACCCAGTACTTC
.	few	TRBV5-4	TRBJ2-7	13	CASSWDNSYEQYF	TGTGCCAGCAGCTGGGACAACTCCTACGAGCAGTACTTC
TRBD1	.	TRBV27	TRBJ2-7	19	CASSLSRDSLVWGSYEQYF	TGTGCCAGCAGTTTATCCCGGGACAGTCTTGTATGGGGCTCCTACGAGCAGTACTTC
TRBD2	.	TRBV18	TRBJ2-3	14	CASSRTSRTDTQYF	TGTGCCAGCTCAAGGACTAGCCGCACAGATACGCAGTATTTT
TRBD1	.	TRBV28	TRBJ1-1	12	CASRSRGIEAFF	TGTGCCAGCAGATCCAGGGGGATTGAAGCTTTCTTT
TRBD1	few	TRBV11-2	TRBJ1-2	14	CASRVGQGAYGYTF	TGTGCCAGCAGGGTGGGACAGGGGGCCTATGGCTACACCTTC
.	.	TRBV4-2	TRBJ2-2	17	CASSPSGDGGNTGELFF	TGTGCCAGCAGCCCATCGGGGGATGGTGGGAACACCGGGGAGCTGTTTTTT
TRBD2	.	TRBV7-6	TRBJ2-7	18	CASSLAGTSGRARYEQYF	TGTGCCAGCAGCTTAGCCGGGACTAGCGGGAGGGCCAGGTACGAGCAGTACTTC
.	.	TRBV28	TRBJ2-1	15	CASSPDYHVDNEQFF	TGTGCCAGCAGCCCGGACTATCACGTAGACAATGAGCAGTTCTTC
.	.	TRBV10-2	TRBJ2-1	14	CASSFGTTYNEQFF	TGCGCCAGCAGCTTTGGGACAACCTACAATGAGCAGTTCTTC
.	.	TRBV24-1	TRBJ1-2	12	CATSEGGYGYTF	TGTGCCACCAGTGAGGGGGGCTATGGCTACACCTTC
TRBD1	.	TRBV9	TRBJ2-6	17	CASSVGGQGSGANVLTF	TGTGCCAGCAGCGTAGGAGGACAGGGCTCTGGGGCCAACGTCCTGACTTTC
TRBD2	.	TRBV6-5	TRBJ2-7	15	CASSPLAGGPYEQYF	TGTGCCAGCAGTCCTCTAGCGGGAGGGCCCTACGAGCAGTACTTC